Shown below are 25 T cell receptor beta chains from a single sample sequenced in a study of T cell responses to AZD1222 COVID-19 vaccine. The protocol was immunoSEQ multiplex PCR, while the TCRdb copy is restricted to in-frame clones and leaves out a portion. The sample has roughly 35,000 clones; around three quarters are singletons. The input for sequencing was peripheral blood, taken 28 days after the second AZD1222 dose. These receptors all come from an adult who received the AZD1222 COVID-19 vaccine.

This chain connects TRBV7-2 to TRBJ2-3, with D possibly TRBD1 on 6 matching bases. CDR1 and CDR2 (germline): SGHTA, FQGNSA. V was pared by 2 bases and J by 7 bases, with 16 bases between. The length of the CDR3 is 15 residues. The CDR3 coding sequence is TGTGCCAGCAGCTTACAGGGGCCGAGCACGCATACGCAGTATTTT. Its translation: CASSLQGPSTHTQYF.

This clone turned up a few times. This chain links TRBV6-2 or TRBV6-3 with TRBJ2-2, with 8 bases that match TRBD2. J was trimmed by 7 bases and V by 0 bases; bases with no gene match: 7. Germline assignment: CDR1 MNHEY and CDR2 SVGEGT. The CDR3 has 16 residues. CDR3 nucleotide sequence: TGTGCCAGCAGTTACTCCGGGAGGGCCTCGGACGGGGAGCTGTTTTTT. It is translated as CASSYSGRASDGELFF.

CDR3 in DNA: TGCGCCAGCAGCCAAGACTCCGGGACAGGGGTAAAACTGTTTTTT. It translates to CASSQDSGTGVKLFF. The chain is built from TRBV4-1 and TRBJ1-4; 10 positions agree with TRBD1. After removal of 0 bases from V and 10 bases from J, the junction contained 5 bases not matched to a gene. Germline CDR1 MGHRA, CDR2 YSYEKL. The CDR3 is made up of 15 amino acids.

This clone turned up a few times. The chain couples TRBV10-3 to TRBJ1-4; 8 bases agree with TRBD1. The length of the CDR3 is 13 residues. Germline V gene data show CDR1 as ENHRY and CDR2 as SYGVKD. Trimming took 6 bases from V and 6 from J; bases not matched to a gene: 3. Written as DNA, the CDR3 is TGTGCCATCAGGGACAGGGAATATGAAAAACTGTTTTTT. Its translation: CAIRDREYEKLFF.

This clone was counted only a few times. The chain employs TRBV9 and TRBJ2-1; D is undetermined. CDR3 length equals 15 residues. Trimming took off 3 bases at V and 8 bases at J, with 18 bases between the two ends. The V gene's germline CDR1 is SGDLS and CDR2 YYNGEE. CDR3 DNA sequence: TGTGCCAGCAGCGGACGCCGGACCACCGTCGATGAGCAGTTCTTC. It codes for CASSGRRTTVDEQFF.

This rearrangement joins TRBV18 to TRBJ1-5; D is unresolved. The CDR3 extends over 14 amino acids. Looked up from germline, CDR1 is KGHSH and CDR2 is LQKENI. Between the trimmed V and J ends, which lost 3 bases and 0 bases, there was a span of 6 bases. This CDR3 reads CASSPGNSNQPQHF. For the CDR3, the DNA is TGTGCCAGCTCACCCGGGAATAGCAATCAGCCCCAGCATTTT. Full variable domain (outside the CDR3, taken from reference TRBV18 and TRBJ1-5): NAGVMQNPRHLVRRRGQEARLRCSPMKGHSHVYWYRQLPEEGLKFMVYLQKENIIDESGMPKERFSAEFPKEGPSILRIQQVVRGDSAAYFCASSPGNSNQPQHFGDGTRLSIL.

This clone turned up a few times. The rearrangement links TRBV10-3 to TRBJ2-5; 7 nucleotides align to TRBD1. V shed 6 bases, J shed 0 bases, and the junction held 4 bases outside the gene matches. There are 14 residues in the CDR3. Germline CDR1 is ENHRY and CDR2 is SYGVKD. The CDR3 is CAIRPGTDQETQYF. Here the CDR3 DNA reads TGTGCCATCAGACCTGGGACAGACCAAGAGACCCAGTACTTC.

The rearrangement joins TRBV2 to TRBJ2-7, with 10 bases lining up with TRBD2. CDR1 is SNHLY, CDR2 FYNNEI, per germline. The CDR3 has 15 residues. J was trimmed by 9 bases and V by 1 base; bases with no gene match: 9. The CDR3 bases are TGTGCCAGCAGTGAAGGGACTAGCGGTCTCCGGGGGCAGTACTTC. It codes for CASSEGTSGLRGQYF. Looking up the rest from reference TRBV2 and TRBJ2-7 gives the full variable domain: EPEVTQTPSHQVTQMGQEVILRCVPISNHLYFYWYRQILGQKVEFLVSFYNNEISEKSEIFDDQFSVERPDGSNFTLKIRSTKLEDSAMYFCASSEGTSGLRGQYFGPGTRLTVT.

This clone qualifies as medium-sized (0.01 to 0.1%). The V gene is TRBV11-2, the J gene TRBJ2-5; 7 bases align to TRBD2. Germline-derived CDR1 and CDR2 are SGHAT and FQNNGV. The CDR3 consists of 13 residues. V gave up 3 bases and J gave up 4 bases; unmatched junction bases: 2. The CDR3 spells CASSFWGGETQYF. The CDR3 DNA sequence: TGTGCCAGCAGCTTTTGGGGGGGAGAGACCCAGTACTTC.

Notes on this clone: At one boundary the junction diverges from the germline segment, which might be a read error. The chain couples TRBV11-2 to TRBJ2-1, with D hard to call. CDR1 SGHAT and CDR2 FQNNGV come from the germline V gene. The CDR3 is made up of 13 amino acids. The CDR3 sequence: CASSLAVYDEQFF. The CDR3, as DNA: TGTGCCAGCAGCTTAGCCGTCTACGATGAGCAGTTCTTC.

This clone occurred once. The V gene is TRBV6-5, the J gene TRBJ1-3; possible D gene TRBD1, 6 bases. The germline CDR1 and CDR2 sequences are MNHEY and SVGAGI. The CDR3 runs to 15 residues. Trimming removed 7 bases from V and 0 bases from J, with 13 bases in between. CDR3 bases: TGTGCCAGCACCACAGGGTGGGACTCTGGAAACACCATATATTTT. The encoded protein is CASTTGWDSGNTIYF.

This sequence joins TRBV19 and TRBJ2-1, with 7 bases lining up with TRBD1. Germline V gene data show CDR1 as LNHDA and CDR2 as SQIVND (reference sequence). The CDR3 runs to 15 residues. The ends lost 5 bases at V and 8 bases at J; junction bases unmatched: 12. DNA for the CDR3: TGTGCCAGTAGTCCATTCCCCCGACAGGGCCATGAGCAGTTCTTC. Translating gives CASSPFPRQGHEQFF.

The chain couples TRBV9 to TRBJ2-1, with D maybe TRBD1 (5 bases). V was shortened by 0 bases and J by 7 bases, with 11 bases between the two germline ends. Germline loops: CDR1 SGDLS, CDR2 YYNGEE. There are 14 residues in the CDR3. This chain's CDR3 is CASSVGQGINEQFF. As DNA, the CDR3 is TGTGCCAGCAGCGTAGGCCAGGGCATTAATGAGCAGTTCTTC. The variable domain in full, with the rest retrieved from reference TRBV9 and TRBJ2-1, is DSGVTQTPKHLITATGQRVTLRCSPRSGDLSVYWYQQSLDQGLQFLIQYYNGEERAKGNILERFSAQQFPDLHSELNLSSLELGDSALYFCASSVGQGINEQFFGPGTRLTVL.

The chain carries TRBV29-1 and TRBJ2-5; 9 nucleotides match TRBD2. CDR1 is SQVTM and CDR2 is ANQGSEA in the germline V gene. The ends lost 4 bases at V and 5 bases at J; junction bases unmatched: 2. The CDR3 sequence is 12 residues long. CDR3 protein: CSVAAGGETQYF. Here the CDR3 DNA reads TGCAGCGTTGCGGCGGGGGGGGAGACCCAGTACTTC.

This clone appeared a single time. This chain uses TRBV27 with TRBJ1-2; tentative D call: TRBD1 (6 bases). V was shortened by 3 bases and J by 8 bases, with 13 bases between the two germline ends. Germline loops: CDR1 MNHEY, CDR2 SMNVEV (reference sequence). This CDR3 region has 13 residues. CDR3 nucleotide sequence: TGTGCCAGCAGTTTTTCGGGGGGCAGAGGCTACACCTTC. Amino acid sequence: CASSFSGGRGYTF.

This clone was detected once. The rearrangement joins TRBV18 to TRBJ1-1; D is possibly TRBD1 (5 bases). CDR3 length: 14 amino acids. Trimming removed 5 bases at V and 0 bases at J, with 10 bases between. Germline CDR1 is KGHSH and CDR2 is LQKENI. In DNA, the CDR3 is TGTGCCAGCTCATCCGACAGCTTGAACACTGAAGCTTTCTTT. This encodes CASSSDSLNTEAFF.

J is TRBJ1-6 and V is TRBV18; 8 nucleotides match TRBD1. Germline trimming cut 1 base from V and 7 bases from J; bases unmatched to any gene: 3. The CDR3 loop spans 15 amino acids. CDR1 and CDR2 (germline): KGHSH, LQKENI. DNA of the CDR3: TGTGCCAGCTCACCACGACAGGGGTACAATTCACCCCTCCACTTT. It encodes CASSPRQGYNSPLHF.

The chain combines TRBV29-1 with TRBJ2-3; the D call may be TRBD1 or TRBD2 (6 bases each). Looked up from germline, CDR1 is SQVTM and CDR2 is ANQGSEA. The CDR3 is 14 residues long. V lost 2 bases, J lost 2 bases, and 11 bases lay in between. Written as DNA, the CDR3 is TGCAGCGTTGAAAGGGGGGAGGCCACAGATACGCAGTATTTT. It translates to CSVERGEATDTQYF.

The rearrangement uses TRBV5-1 and TRBJ2-7; TRBD2 agrees at 8 bases. The V and J ends lost 6 bases and 0 bases, in that order; junction bases with no gene match: 8. Germline assignment: CDR1 SGHRS and CDR2 YFSETQ. The CDR3 runs 15 residues. CDR3 protein: CASKGSGGYSYEQYF. In nucleotides, the CDR3 is TGCGCCAGCAAAGGCAGCGGGGGCTACTCCTACGAGCAGTACTTC.

A single count supports this clone. The chain employs TRBV19 and TRBJ1-1; perhaps TRBD1 as D (5 bases). Trimming removed 7 bases at V and 1 base at J, with 13 bases between. The CDR3 has 14 amino acids. Germline lookup yields CDR1 LNHDA and CDR2 SQIVND (reference sequence). CDR3 bases: TGTGCCAGTACCTTGAGTCAGGGGAACACTGAAGCTTTCTTT. Amino acids: CASTLSQGNTEAFF.

V gene TRBV7-9 combines with J gene TRBJ1-4; possibly TRBD1 for D (5 bases). CDR3 length equals 14 residues. Germline V gene lookup returns CDR1 SEHNR and CDR2 FQNEAQ (reference sequence). Trimming pared 6 bases from V and 4 bases from J, leaving 12 bases between. The CDR3 coding sequence is TGTGCCAGCAGATTGGGAGGGGTTAATGAAAAACTGTTTTTT. Its translation: CASRLGGVNEKLFF.

This chain joins TRBV7-2 and TRBJ2-3; weak D call: TRBD2 (6 bases). V gave up 5 bases and J gave up 2 bases, with 14 bases separating them. CDR1 SGHTA and CDR2 FQGNSA come from the germline V gene. CDR3 length equals 15 residues. CDR3 sequence reads: CASSTVGRDTDTQYF. DNA for the CDR3: TGTGCCAGCAGCACGGTCGGGCGGGACACAGATACGCAGTATTTT.

This clone was seen once. The V gene is TRBV3-1 (or the pseudogene TRBV3-2), the J gene TRBJ2-1; D not certain. Germline V gene lookup returns CDR1 LGHDT and CDR2 YNNKEL (reference sequence). The ends were cut back, 1 base at V and 6 bases at J, with 4 bases in the middle. The CDR3 contains 12 residues. The CDR3 DNA is TGTGCCAGCAGCCAAGCCCGCAATGAGCAGTTCTTC. It yields the protein CASSQARNEQFF.

This clone was seen just once. The genes are TRBV5-6 and TRBJ2-7; D unclear. The CDR3 sequence is 14 residues long. The germline V gene has CDR1 SGHDT and CDR2 YYEEEE. V dropped 4 bases and J dropped 2 bases, with 13 bases sitting between them. The CDR3 sequence: CASSLGWAAYEQYF. The CDR3 DNA sequence: TGTGCCAGCAGCCTCGGGTGGGCTGCCTACGAGCAGTACTTC.

The chain has TRBV7-3 and TRBJ2-1; 7 bases map to TRBD1. CDR1 and CDR2 from the germline V gene are SGHTA and FQGTGA. The CDR3 spans 13 residues. V dropped 5 bases and J dropped 5; count of bases not matched to a gene: 3. The CDR3 DNA sequence: TGTGCCAGCAGCAGGGGGCTGGACAATGAGCAGTTCTTC. Residues: CASSRGLDNEQFF.